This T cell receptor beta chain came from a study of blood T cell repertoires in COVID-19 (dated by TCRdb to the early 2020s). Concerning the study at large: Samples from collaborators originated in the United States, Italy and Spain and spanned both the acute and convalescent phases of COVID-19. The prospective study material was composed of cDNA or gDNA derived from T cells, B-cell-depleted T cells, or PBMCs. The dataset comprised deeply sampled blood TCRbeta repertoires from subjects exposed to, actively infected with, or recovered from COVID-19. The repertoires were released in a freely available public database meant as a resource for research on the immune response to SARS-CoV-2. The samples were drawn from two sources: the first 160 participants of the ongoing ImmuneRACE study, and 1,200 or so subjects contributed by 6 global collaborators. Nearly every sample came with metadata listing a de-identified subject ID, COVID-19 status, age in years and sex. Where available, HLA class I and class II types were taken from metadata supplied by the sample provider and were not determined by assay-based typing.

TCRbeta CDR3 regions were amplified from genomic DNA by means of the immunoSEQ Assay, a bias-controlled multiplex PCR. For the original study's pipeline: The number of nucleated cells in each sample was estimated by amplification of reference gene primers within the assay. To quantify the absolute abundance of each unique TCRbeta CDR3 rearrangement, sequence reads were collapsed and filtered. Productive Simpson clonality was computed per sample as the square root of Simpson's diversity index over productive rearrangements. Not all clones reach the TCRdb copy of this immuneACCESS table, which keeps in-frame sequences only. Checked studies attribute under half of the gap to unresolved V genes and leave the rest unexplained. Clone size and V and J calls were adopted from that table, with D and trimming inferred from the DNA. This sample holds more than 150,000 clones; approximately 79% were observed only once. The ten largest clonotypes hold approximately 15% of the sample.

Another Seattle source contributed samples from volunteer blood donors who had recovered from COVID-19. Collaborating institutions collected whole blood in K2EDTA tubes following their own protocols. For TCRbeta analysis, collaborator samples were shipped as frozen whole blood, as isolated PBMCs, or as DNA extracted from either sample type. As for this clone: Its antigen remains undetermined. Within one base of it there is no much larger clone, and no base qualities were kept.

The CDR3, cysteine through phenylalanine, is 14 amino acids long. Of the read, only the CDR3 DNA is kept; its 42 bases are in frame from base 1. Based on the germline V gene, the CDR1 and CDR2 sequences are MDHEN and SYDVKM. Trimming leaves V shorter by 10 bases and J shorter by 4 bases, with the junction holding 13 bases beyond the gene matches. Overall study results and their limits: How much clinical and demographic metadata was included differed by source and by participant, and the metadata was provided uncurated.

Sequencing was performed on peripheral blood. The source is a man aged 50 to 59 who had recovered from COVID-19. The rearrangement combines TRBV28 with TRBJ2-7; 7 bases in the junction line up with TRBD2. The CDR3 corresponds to CATKKSAGSYEQYF. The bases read TGTGCCACCAAAAAATCAGCGGGGAGTTACGAGCAGTACTTC.